This record covers a single T cell receptor (beta chain). No antigen is known for it. The data derive from a study of OX40 agonist ivuxolimab in advanced cancers. Study-wide results and limits: Averaged across samples, CD8+ T cells carried more expanded clones than CD4+ did. Clonal expansion from baseline to week 6 occurred in both CD4+ and CD8+ T cells.

Enrollment shut out patients with autoimmune disease history or systemic immunosuppression. The length of the CDR3 is 16 residues. The germline gives CDR1 SGDLS, CDR2 YYNGEE. The V end was cut by 0 bases, the J end by 5 bases, with 15 bases between. Measured with immunoSEQ multiplex PCR; TCRdb has only the in-frame clones, and not every one. The data hold tens of thousands of clones, with approximately 86% observed a single time. The receptor's source is an adult with an advanced solid tumor such as melanoma, head and neck, liver or kidney cancer. V and J are TRBV9 and TRBJ2-1; D perhaps matches TRBD1 (7 bases). Source: CD4+ or CD8+ T cells sorted from blood, taken in a trial of the OX40 agonist ivuxolimab. The CDR3 region is CASSVEGQGGNNEQFF. The CDR3 DNA reads as TGTGCCAGCAGCGTAGAGGGGCAGGGGGGCAACAATGAGCAGTTCTTC.